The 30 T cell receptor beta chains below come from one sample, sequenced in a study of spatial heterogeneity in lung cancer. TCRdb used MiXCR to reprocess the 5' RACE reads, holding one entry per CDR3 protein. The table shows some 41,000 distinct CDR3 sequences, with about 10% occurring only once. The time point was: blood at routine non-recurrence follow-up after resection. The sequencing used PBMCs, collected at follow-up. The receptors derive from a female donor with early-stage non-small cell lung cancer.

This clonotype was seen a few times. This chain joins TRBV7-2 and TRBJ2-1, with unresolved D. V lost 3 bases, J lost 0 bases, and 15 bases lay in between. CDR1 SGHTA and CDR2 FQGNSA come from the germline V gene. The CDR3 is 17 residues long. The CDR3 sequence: CASSLQGGVSSYNEQFF. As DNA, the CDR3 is TGTGCCAGCAGCTTGCAAGGCGGTGTAAGCTCCTACAATGAGCAGTTCTTC.

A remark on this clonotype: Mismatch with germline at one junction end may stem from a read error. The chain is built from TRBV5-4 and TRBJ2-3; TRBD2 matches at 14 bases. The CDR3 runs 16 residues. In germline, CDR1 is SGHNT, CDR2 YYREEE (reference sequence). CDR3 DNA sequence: TGTGTCAGCAGCCCGGGACTAGCGGGGGGCACAGATACGCAGTATTTT. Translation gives CVSSPGLAGGTDTQYF.

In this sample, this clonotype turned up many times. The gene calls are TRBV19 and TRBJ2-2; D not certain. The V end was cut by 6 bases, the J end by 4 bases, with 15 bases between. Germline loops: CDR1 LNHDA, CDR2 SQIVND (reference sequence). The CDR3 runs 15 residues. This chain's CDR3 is CASRILQRSTGELFF. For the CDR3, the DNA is TGTGCCAGTAGAATACTGCAACGGAGCACCGGGGAGCTGTTTTTT.

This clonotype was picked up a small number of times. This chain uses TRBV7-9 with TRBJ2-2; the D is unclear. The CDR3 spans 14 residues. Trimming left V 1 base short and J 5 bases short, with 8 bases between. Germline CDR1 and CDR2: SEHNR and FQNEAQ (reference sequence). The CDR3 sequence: CASSLDISTGELFF. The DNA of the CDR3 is TGTGCCAGCAGCTTAGACATTTCGACCGGGGAGCTGTTTTTT. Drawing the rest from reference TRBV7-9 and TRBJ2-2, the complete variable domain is DTGVSQNPRHKITKRGQNVTFRCDPISEHNRLYWYRQTLGQGPEFLTYFQNEAQLEKSRLLSDRFSAERPKGSFSTLEIQRTEQGDSAMYLCASSLDISTGELFFGEGSRLTVL.

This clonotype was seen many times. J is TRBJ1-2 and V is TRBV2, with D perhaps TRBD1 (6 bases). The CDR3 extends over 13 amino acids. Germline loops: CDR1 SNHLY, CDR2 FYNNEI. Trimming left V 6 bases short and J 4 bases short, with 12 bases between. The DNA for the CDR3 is TGTGCCAGCAGACCAACAGGGCTCTATGGCTACACCTTC. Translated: CASRPTGLYGYTF.

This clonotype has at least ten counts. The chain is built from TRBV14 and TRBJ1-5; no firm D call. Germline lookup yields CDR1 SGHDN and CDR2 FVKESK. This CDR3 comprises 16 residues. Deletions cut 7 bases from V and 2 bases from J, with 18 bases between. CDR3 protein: CASTLFPGFRNQPQHF. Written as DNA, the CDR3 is TGTGCCAGCACCCTATTCCCGGGGTTCCGCAATCAGCCCCAGCATTTT.

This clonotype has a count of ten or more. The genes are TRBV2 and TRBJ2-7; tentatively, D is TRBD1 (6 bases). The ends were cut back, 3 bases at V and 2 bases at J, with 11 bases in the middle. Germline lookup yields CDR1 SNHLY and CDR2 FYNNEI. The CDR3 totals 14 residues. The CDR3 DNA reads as TGTGCCAGCAGTGAGGGGGCAGGGCCCTACGAGCAGTACTTC. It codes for CASSEGAGPYEQYF.

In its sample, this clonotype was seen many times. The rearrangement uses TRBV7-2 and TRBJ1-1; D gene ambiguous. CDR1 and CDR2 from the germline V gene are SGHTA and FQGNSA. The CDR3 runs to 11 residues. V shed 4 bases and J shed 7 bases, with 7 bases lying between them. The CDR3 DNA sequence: TGTGCCAGCAGCTCCTTCCTTGAAGCTTTCTTT. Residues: CASSSFLEAFF.

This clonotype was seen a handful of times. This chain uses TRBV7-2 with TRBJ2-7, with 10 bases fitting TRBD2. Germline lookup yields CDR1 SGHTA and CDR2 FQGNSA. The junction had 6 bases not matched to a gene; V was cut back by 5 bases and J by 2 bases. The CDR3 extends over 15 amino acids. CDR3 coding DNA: TGTGCCAGCAGCGTCCTAGCGGGGGCCCCCTACGAGCAGTACTTC. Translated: CASSVLAGAPYEQYF.

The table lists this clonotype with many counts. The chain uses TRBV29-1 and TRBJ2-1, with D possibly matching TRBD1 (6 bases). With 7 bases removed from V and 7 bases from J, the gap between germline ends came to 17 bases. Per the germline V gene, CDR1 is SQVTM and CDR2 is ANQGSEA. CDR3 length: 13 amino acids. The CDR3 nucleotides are TGCAGCGCCACGGGACAAGTACGGAATGAGCAGTTCTTC. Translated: CSATGQVRNEQFF.

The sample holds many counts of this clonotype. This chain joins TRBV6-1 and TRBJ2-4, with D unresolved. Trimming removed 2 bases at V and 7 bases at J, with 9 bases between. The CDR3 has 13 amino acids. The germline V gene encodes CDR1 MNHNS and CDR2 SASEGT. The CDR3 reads CASSEFLPNIQYF. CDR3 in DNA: TGTGCCAGCAGTGAATTCCTGCCTAACATTCAGTACTTC.

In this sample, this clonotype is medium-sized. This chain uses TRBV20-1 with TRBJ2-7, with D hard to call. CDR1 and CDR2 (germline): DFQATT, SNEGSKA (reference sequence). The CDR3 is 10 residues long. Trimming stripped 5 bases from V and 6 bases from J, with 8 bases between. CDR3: CSAALGEQYF. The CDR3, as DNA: TGCAGTGCTGCCCTAGGCGAGCAGTACTTC.

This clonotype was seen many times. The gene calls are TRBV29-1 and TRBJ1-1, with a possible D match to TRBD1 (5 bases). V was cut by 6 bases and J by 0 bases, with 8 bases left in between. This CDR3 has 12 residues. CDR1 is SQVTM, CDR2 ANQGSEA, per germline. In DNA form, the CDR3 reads TGCAGCGTGGGACGGATGAACACTGAAGCTTTCTTT. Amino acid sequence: CSVGRMNTEAFF.

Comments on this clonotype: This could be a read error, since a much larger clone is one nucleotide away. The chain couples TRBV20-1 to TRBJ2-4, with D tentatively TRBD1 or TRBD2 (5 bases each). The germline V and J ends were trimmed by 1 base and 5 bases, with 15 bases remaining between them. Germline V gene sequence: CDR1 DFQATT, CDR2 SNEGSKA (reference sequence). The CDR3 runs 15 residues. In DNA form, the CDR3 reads TGCAGTGCTAGAGGCGACCGGGACCGAGAAAACATTCAGTACTTC. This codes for CSARGDRDRENIQYF.

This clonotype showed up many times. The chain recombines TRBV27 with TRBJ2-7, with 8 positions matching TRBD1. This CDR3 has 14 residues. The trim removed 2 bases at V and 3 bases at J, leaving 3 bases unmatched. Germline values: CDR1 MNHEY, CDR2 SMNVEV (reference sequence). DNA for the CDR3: TGTGCCAGCAGTTTACAGGGGGCCAACTACGAGCAGTACTTC. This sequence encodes CASSLQGANYEQYF.

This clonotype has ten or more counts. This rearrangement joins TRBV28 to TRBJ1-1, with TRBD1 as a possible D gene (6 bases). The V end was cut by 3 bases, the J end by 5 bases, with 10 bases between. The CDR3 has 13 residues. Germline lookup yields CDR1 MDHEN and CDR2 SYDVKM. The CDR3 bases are TGTGCCAGCAGTTTGCGAGGGGGGACTGAAGCTTTCTTT. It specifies CASSLRGGTEAFF.

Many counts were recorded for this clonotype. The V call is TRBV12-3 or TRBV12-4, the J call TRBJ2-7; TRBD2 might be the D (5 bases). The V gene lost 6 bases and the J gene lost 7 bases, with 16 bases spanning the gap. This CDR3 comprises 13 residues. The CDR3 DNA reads TGTGCCAGCAGCACTATCCTCACGGGGGAGCAGTACTTC. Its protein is CASSTILTGEQYF.

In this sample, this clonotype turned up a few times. The CDR3 loop is CASSGGTGPSYEQYF. The CDR3 DNA sequence: TGTGCCAGCAGCGGGGGGACAGGGCCCTCCTACGAGCAGTACTTC. J is TRBJ2-7 and V is TRBV7-2; 9 bases line up with TRBD1. The germline CDR1 and CDR2 sequences are SGHTA and FQGNSA. V dropped 5 bases and J dropped 0; count of bases not matched to a gene: 5. The CDR3 covers 15 residues.

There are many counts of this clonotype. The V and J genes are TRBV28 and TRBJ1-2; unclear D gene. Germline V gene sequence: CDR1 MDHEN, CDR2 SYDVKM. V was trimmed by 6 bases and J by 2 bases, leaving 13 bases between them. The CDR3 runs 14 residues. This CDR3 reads CASRGGYPNYGYTF. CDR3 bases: TGTGCCAGCAGAGGCGGCTATCCCAACTATGGCTACACCTTC.

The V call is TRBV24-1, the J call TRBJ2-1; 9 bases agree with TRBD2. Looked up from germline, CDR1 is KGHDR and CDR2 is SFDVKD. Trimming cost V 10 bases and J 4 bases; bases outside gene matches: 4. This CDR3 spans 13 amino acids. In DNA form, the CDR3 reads TGTGCCACTAGCGGGGGTGCGTACAATGAGCAGTTCTTC. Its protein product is CATSGGAYNEQFF.

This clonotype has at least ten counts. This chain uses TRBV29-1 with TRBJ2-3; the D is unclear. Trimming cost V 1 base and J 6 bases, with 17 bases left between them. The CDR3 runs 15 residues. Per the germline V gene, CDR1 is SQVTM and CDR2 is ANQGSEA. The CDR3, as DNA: TGCAGCGTTGAAGCGCGCGGCGGCGACGGGGATACGCAGTATTTT. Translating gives CSVEARGGDGDTQYF.

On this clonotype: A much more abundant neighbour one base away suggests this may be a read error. The CDR3 here is CASSFLGPHTDTQYF. In DNA form, the CDR3 reads TGTGCCAGCAGTTTCCTCGGACCACACACAGATACGCAGTATTTT. This sequence joins TRBV28 and TRBJ2-3; D remains ambiguous. Trimming cost V 3 bases and J 2 bases, with 12 bases left between them. CDR3 length equals 15 residues. The germline V gene has CDR1 MDHEN and CDR2 SYDVKM. Filled out from reference TRBV28 and TRBJ2-3, the complete variable domain reads DVKVTQSSRYLVKRTGEKVFLECVQDMDHENMFWYRQDPGLGLRLIYFSYDVKMKEKGDIPEGYSVSREKKERFSLILESASTNQTSMYLCASSFLGPHTDTQYFGPGTRLTVL.

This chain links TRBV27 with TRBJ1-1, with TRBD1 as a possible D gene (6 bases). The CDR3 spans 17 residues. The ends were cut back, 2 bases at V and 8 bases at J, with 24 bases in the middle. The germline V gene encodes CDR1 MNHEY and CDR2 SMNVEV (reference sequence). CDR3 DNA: TGTGCCAGCAGTTTAAGATCGACAGGCGGGGTATTGGGGGAAGCTTTCTTT. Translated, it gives CASSLRSTGGVLGEAFF.

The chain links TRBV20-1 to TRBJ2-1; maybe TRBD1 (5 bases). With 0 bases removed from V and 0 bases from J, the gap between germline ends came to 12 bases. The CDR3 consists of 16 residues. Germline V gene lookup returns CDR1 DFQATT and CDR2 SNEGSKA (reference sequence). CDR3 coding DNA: TGCAGTGCTAGAGATCTCAGGGTCGGCTCCTACAATGAGCAGTTCTTC. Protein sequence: CSARDLRVGSYNEQFF.

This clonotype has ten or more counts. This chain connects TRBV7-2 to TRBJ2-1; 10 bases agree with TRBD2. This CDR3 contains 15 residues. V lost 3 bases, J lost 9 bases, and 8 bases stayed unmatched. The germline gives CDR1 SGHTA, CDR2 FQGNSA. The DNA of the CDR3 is TGTGCCAGCAGCTTGAGCGGGGGGGCCGCTGGTGAGCAGTTCTTC. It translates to CASSLSGGAAGEQFF.

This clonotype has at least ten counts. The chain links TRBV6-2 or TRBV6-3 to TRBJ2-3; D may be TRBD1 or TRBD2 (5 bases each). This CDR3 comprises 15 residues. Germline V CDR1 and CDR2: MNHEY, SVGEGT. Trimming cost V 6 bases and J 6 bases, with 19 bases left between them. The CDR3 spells CASSPRGLTQDTQYF. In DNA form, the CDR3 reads TGTGCCAGCAGCCCCCGGGGCCTAACCCAGGATACGCAGTATTTT.

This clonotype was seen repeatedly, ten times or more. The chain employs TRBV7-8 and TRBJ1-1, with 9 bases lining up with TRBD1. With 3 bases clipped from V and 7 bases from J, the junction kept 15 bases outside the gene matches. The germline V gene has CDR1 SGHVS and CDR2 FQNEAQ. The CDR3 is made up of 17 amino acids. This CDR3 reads CASSFTGTGFGWDEAFF. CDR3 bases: TGTGCCAGCAGCTTTACCGGGACAGGGTTCGGGTGGGATGAAGCTTTCTTT.

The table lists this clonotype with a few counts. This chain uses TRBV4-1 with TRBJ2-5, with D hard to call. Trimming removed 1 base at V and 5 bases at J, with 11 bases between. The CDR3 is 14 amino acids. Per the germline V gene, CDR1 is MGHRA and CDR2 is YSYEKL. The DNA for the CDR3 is TGCGCCAGCAGCCAAGGAATACTTCGGGAGACCCAGTACTTC. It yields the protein CASSQGILRETQYF.

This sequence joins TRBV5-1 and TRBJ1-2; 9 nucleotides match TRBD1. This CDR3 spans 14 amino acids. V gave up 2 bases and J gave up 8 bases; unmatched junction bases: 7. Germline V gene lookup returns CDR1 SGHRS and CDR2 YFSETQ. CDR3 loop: CASSFLDRGGGYTF. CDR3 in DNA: TGCGCCAGCAGCTTTTTGGACAGGGGAGGCGGCTACACCTTC.

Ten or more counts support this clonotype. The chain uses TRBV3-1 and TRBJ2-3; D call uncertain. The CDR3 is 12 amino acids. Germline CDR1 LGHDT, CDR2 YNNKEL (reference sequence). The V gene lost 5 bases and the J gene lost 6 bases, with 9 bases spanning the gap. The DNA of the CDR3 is TGTGCCAGCAGCAGGCGGTTGGATACGCAGTATTTT. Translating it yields CASSRRLDTQYF.